This paragraph covers one T cell receptor (beta chain) sequence. Method: immunoSEQ multiplex PCR; TCRdb's copy keeps in-frame clones and lacks some. The table includes around 250,000 clones, around four fifths detected once. This sample was included in a study of blood T cell repertoires in COVID-19. Study context: Sources were T cells, B-cell-depleted T cells, or PBMCs; the material itself was cDNA or gDNA.

CDR1 is SGHNT and CDR2 is YYREEE in the germline V gene (reference sequence). The CDR3 sequence is 14 residues long. V shed 4 bases, J shed 6 bases, and the junction held 4 bases outside the gene matches. This clonotype originated in a man aged 60 to 69 who had recovered from COVID-19. The chain couples TRBV5-4 to TRBJ2-3, with 11 bases matching TRBD1. The sequencing sample was made of peripheral blood. The CDR3 protein is CASSGTGGWDTQYF. CDR3 bases: TGTGCCAGCAGCGGGACAGGGGGTTGGGATACGCAGTATTTT.